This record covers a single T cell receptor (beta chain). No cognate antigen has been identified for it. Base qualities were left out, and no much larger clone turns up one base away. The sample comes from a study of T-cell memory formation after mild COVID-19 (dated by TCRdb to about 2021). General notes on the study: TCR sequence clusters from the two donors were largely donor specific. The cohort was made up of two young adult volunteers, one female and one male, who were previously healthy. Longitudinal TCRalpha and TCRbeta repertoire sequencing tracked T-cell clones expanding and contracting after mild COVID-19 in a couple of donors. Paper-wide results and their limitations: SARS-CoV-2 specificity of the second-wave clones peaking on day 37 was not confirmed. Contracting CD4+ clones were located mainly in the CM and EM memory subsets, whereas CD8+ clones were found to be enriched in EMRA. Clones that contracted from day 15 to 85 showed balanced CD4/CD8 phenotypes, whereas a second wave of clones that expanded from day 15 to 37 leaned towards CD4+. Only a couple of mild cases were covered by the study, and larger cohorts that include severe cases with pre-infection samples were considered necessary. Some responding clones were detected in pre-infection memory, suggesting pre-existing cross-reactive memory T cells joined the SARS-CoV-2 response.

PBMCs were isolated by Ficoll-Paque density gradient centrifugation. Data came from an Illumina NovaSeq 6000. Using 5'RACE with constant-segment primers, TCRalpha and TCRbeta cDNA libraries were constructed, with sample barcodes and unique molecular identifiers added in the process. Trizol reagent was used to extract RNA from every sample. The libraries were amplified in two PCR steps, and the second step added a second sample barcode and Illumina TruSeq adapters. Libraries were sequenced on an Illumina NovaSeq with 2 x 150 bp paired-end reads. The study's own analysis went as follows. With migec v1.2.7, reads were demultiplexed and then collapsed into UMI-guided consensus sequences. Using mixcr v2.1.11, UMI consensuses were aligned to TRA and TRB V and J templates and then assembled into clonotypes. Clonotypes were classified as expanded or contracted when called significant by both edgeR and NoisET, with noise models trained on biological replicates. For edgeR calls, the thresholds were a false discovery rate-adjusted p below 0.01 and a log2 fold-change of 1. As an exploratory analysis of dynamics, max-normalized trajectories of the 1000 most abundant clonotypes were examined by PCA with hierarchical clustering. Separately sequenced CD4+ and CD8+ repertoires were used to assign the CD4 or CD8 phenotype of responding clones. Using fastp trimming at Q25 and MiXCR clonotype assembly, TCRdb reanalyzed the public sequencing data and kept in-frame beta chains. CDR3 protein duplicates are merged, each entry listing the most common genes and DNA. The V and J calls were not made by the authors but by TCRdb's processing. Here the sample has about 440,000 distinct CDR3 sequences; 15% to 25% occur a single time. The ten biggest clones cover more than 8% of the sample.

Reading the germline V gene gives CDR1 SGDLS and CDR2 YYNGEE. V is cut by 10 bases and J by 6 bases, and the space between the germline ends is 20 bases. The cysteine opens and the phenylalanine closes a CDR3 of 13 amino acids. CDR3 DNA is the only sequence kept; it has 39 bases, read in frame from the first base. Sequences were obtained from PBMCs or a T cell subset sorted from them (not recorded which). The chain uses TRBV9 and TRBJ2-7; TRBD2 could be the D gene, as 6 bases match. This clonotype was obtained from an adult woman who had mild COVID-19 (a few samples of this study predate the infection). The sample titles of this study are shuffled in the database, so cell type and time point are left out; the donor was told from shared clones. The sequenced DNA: TGTGCCGGGGAGATGGGAGGCATATGCGAGCAGTACTTC. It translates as CAGEMGGICEQYF.